The clone carrying this T cell receptor beta chain was detected many times. Its antigen remains unknown. Germline trimming cut 5 bases from V and 1 base from J; bases unmatched to any gene: 9. CDR3 length: 17 amino acids. The germline V gene encodes CDR1 SGHRS and CDR2 YFSETQ. This sample was taken from a study of neurological immune-mediated disorders. General study findings and limits: Multiple sclerosis patients had less TCR clonal expansion than even healthy controls, unlike HTLV-1-associated myelopathy.

5'RACE with 10-nucleotide random UMIs produced the cDNA. TCRdb analysed the 5' RACE reads with MiXCR anew, one entry per CDR3 protein. There are more than 30,000 distinct CDR3 sequences in the sample; roughly 3.7% occur only once, and roughly 25% lies in the top ten. Healthy control participants comprised blood bank volunteers in Maryland, USA. CD4+ or CD8+ T cells, about a million per library, were used for sorted libraries. This clonotype was obtained from a middle-aged woman in good health. The specimen sequenced was CD4+ T cells from blood. The chain employs TRBV5-1 and TRBJ2-3; 11 bases align to TRBD2. CDR3 DNA: TGCGCCAGCAGTTTCCCGCTAGCGGGGGGCCGCACAGATACGCAGTATTTT. Protein product: CASSFPLAGGRTDTQYF. Full variable domain (rest looked up from reference TRBV5-1 and TRBJ2-3): KAGVTQTPRYLIKTRGQQVTLSCSPISGHRSVSWYQQTPGQGLQFLFEYFSETQRNKGNFPGRFSGRQFSNSRSEMNVSTLELGDSALYLCASSFPLAGGRTDTQYFGPGTRLTVL.